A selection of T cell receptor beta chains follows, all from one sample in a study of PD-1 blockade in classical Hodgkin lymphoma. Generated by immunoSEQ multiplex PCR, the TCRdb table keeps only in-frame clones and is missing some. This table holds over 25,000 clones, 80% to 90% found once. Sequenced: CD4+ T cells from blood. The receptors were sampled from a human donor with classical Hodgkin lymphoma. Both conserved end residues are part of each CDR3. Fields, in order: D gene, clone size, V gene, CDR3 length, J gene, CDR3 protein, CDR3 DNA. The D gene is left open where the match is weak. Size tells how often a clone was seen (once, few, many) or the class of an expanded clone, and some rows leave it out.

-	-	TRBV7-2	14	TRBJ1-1	CASSSLTANTEAFF	TGTGCCAGCAGCTCCTTGACAGCGAACACTGAAGCTTTCTTT
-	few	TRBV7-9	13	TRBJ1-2	CASSLRQVEGYTF	TGTGCCAGCAGCTTGCGGCAGGTAGAGGGCTACACCTTC
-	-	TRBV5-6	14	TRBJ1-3	CASSLMGIGNTIYF	TGTGCCAGCAGCTTGATGGGAATCGGAAACACCATATATTTT
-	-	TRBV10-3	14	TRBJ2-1	CALRSESSYNEQFF	TGTGCCCTGCGGTCAGAGAGCTCCTACAATGAGCAGTTCTTC
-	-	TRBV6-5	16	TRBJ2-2	CASSYSRPALTGELFF	TGTGCCAGCAGTTACTCGCGGCCAGCTCTTACCGGGGAGCTGTTTTTT
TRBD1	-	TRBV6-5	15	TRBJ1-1	CASTLTGRPNTEAFF	TGTGCCAGCACCCTGACAGGGCGCCCCAACACTGAAGCTTTCTTT
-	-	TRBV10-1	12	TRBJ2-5	CASSRDQETQYF	TGCGCCAGCAGTAGGGATCAAGAGACCCAGTACTTC
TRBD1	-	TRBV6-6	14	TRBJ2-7	CASVLQGVPYEQYF	TGTGCCAGCGTTTTGCAGGGGGTACCCTACGAGCAGTACTTC
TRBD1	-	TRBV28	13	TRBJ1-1	CASREPGQSEAFF	TGTGCCAGCAGGGAACCGGGACAGTCTGAAGCTTTCTTT
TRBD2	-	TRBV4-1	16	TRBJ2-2	CASSQDVAGEPGELFF	TGCGCCAGCAGCCAAGATGTAGCGGGAGAACCCGGGGAGCTGTTTTTT
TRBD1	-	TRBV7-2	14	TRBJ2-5	CASRIQGAGETQYF	TGTGCCAGCAGAATACAGGGGGCTGGGGAGACCCAGTACTTC
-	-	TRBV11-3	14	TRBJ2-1	CASSLGNGGNEQFF	TGTGCCAGCAGCTTGGGTAACGGGGGCAATGAGCAGTTCTTC